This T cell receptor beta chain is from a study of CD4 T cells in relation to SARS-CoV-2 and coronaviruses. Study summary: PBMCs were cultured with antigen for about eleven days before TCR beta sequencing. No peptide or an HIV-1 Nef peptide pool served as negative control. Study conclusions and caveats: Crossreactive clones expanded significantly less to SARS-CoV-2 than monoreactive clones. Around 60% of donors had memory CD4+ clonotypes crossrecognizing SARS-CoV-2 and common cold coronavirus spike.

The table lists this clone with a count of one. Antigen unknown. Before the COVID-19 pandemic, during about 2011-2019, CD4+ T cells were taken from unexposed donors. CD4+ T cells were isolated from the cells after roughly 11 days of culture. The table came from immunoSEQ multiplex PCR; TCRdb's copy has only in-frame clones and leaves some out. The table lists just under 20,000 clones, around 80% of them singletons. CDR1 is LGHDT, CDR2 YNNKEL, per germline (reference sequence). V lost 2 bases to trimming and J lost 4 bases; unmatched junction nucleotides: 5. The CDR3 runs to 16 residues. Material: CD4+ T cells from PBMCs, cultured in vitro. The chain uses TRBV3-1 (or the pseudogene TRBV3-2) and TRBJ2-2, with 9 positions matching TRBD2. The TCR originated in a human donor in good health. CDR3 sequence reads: CASSQTSGYLTGELFF. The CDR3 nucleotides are TGTGCCAGCAGCCAAACTAGCGGGTACCTCACCGGGGAGCTGTTTTTT.